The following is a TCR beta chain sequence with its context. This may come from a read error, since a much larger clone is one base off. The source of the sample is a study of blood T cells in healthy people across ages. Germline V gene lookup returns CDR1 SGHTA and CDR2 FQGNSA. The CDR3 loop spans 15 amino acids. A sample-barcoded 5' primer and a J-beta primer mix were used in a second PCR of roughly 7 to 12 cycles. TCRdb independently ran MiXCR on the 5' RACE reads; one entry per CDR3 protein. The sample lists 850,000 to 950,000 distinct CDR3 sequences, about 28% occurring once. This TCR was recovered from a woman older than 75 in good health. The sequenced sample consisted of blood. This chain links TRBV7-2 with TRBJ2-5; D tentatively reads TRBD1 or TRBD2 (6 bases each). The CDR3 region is CACSLAAGAGETQYF. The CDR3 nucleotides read TGTGCCTGCAGCTTAGCGGCAGGGGCAGGAGAGACCCAGTACTTC.